This TCR beta chain was documented in a study of blood T cell repertoires in COVID-19. Study in general: Italy, Spain and the United States were the sources of the convalescent and acute COVID-19 samples. From T cells, B-cell-depleted T cells, or PBMCs came the material, which was cDNA or gDNA.

CDR1 and CDR2 (germline): LNHDA, SQIVND (reference sequence). The CDR3 sequence is 15 residues long. Trimming cost V 2 bases and J 3 bases, with 13 bases left between them. Original handling: Reference gene primers were amplified, and this amplification served to estimate nucleated cell counts. Profiling relied on immunoSEQ multiplex PCR, and the TCRdb table lists in-frame clones only, not all of them. V and J calls and clone size come straight from that table; D and trimming were deduced from the DNA. The sample yields fewer than 200,000 clones, more than 60% seen once. The receptor was derived from a man in his sixties with acute or convalescent COVID-19. This rearrangement joins TRBV19 to TRBJ1-1; D is unclear. The specimen was peripheral blood. The CDR3 sequence is CASSIRGSPDTEAFF. DNA for the CDR3: TGTGCCAGTAGTATACGGGGTTCCCCGGACACTGAAGCTTTCTTT. Full variable domain (outside the CDR3, taken from reference TRBV19 and TRBJ1-1): DGGITQSPKYLFRKEGQNVTLSCEQNLNHDAMYWYRQDPGQGLRLIYYSQIVNDFQKGDIAEGYSVSREKKESFPLTVTSAQKNPTAFYLCASSIRGSPDTEAFFGQGTRLTVV.